Listed below are T cell receptor beta chains from one sample, sequenced in a study of CXCR3-negative and CXCR3-positive naive CD8 T cells. TCRdb reprocessed the 5' RACE reads, with one entry per CDR3 protein and no DNA. The listing contains around 150,000 distinct CDR3 sequences. The sample consisted of naive CXCR3+ CD8+ T cells from blood. Receptors originate from a human donor in good health. Some clones in this sample may be carry-over from other donors' samples. CDR3s include the opening cysteine and the closing phenylalanine or tryptophan.

cdr3_aa j_call v_call
CATSREGTEAFF TRBJ1-1 TRBV15
CASSHATNFQNEQFF TRBJ2-1 TRBV4-2
CASSPIGTSGSWNEQFF TRBJ2-1 TRBV7-2
CASSLGRGIEKLFF TRBJ1-4 TRBV12-3/TRBV12-4
CASSFRRQGVQETQYF TRBJ2-5 TRBV7-9
CSARDFGLAGDLNEQFF TRBJ2-1 TRBV20-1
CASSQDWQQETQYF TRBJ2-5 TRBV4-3
CASSYGDGGGAEWNTGELFF TRBJ2-2 TRBV6-2/TRBV6-3
CASSRGQTKTNYGYTF TRBJ1-2 TRBV14
CASSPFGAPYEQYF TRBJ2-7 TRBV4-1
CASSEQGEGTDTQYF TRBJ2-3 TRBV21-1
CSARDSGWSQPQHF TRBJ1-5 TRBV20-1
CASSFGQGLQETQYF TRBJ2-5 TRBV5-6
CSVGSGPLGEQYF TRBJ2-7 TRBV29-1
CASSQEGTASYEQYF TRBJ2-7 TRBV4-1
CASSVRTGLAKNIQYF TRBJ2-4 TRBV27
CASSLGGHLAKNIQYF TRBJ2-4 TRBV7-9
CSVESGVGEQYF TRBJ2-7 TRBV29-1
CASSFRVGKNIQYF TRBJ2-4 TRBV7-4
CAISPGLEFTGELFF TRBJ2-2 TRBV10-3
CASRNRRVTDTQYF TRBJ2-3 TRBV7-8
CASSWGTDFMNTEAFF TRBJ1-1 TRBV5-1